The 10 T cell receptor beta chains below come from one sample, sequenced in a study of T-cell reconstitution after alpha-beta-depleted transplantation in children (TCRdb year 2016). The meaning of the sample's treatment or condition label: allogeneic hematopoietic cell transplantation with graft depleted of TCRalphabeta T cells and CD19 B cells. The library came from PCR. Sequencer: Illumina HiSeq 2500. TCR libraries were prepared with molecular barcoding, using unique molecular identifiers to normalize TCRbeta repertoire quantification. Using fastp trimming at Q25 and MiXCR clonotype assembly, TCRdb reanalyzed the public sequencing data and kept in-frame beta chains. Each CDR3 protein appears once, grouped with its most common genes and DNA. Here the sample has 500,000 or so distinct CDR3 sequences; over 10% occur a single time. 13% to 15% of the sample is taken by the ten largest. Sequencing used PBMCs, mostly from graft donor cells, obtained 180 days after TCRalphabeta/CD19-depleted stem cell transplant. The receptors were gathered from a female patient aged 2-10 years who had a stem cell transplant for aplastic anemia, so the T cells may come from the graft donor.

CDR3 in amino acids: CSQDRGNTIYF. The CDR3 DNA reads TGCAGTCAGGACCGCGGAAACACCATATATTTT. The chain couples TRBV20-1 to TRBJ1-3, with D unclear. The germline CDR1 and CDR2 sequences are DFQATT and SNEGSKA (reference sequence). The V end lost 8 bases, the J end lost 4 bases, and 9 bases lay between the germline ends. The CDR3 length is 11 residues.

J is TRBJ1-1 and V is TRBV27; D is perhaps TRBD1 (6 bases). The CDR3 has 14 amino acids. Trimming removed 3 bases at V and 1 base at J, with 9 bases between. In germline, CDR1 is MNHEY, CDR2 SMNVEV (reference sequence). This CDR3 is CASSFRGENTEAFF. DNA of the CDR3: TGTGCCAGCAGTTTCAGGGGCGAGAACACTGAAGCTTTCTTT.

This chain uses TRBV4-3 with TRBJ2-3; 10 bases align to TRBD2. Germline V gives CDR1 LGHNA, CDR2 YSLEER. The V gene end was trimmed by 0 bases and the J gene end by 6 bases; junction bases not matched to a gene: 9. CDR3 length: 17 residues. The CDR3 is CASSQDLPSGGPDTQYF. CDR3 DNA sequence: TGCGCCAGCAGCCAAGATCTCCCTAGCGGGGGTCCCGATACGCAGTATTTT.

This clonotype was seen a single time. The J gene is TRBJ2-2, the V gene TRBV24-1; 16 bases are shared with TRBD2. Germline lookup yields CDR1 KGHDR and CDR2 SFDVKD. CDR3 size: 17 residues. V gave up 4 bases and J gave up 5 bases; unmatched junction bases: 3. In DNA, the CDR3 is TGTGCCACCAGTGACCCGGGACTAGCGGGGGGGACCGGGGAGCTGTTTTTT. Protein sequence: CATSDPGLAGGTGELFF.

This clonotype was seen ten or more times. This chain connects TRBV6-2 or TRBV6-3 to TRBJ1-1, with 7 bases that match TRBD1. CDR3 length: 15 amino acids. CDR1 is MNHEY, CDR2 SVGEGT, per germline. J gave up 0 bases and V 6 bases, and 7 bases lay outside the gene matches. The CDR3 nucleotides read TGTGCCAGCAGCCCCCGACAGGGACTGAACACTGAAGCTTTCTTT. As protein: CASSPRQGLNTEAFF.

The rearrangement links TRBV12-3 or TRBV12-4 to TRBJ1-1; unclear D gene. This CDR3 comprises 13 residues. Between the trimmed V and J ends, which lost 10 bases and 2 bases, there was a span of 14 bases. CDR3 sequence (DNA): TGTGCCACCGGAGTCCTCCTAAACACTGAAGCTTTCTTT. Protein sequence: CATGVLLNTEAFF.

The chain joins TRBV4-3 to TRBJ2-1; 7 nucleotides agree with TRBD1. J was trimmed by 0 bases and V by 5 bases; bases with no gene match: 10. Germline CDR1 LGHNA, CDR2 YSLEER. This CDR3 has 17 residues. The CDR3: CASSRRGGQSSYNEQFF. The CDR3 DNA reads TGCGCCAGCAGCAGAAGAGGGGGCCAGAGCTCCTACAATGAGCAGTTCTTC.

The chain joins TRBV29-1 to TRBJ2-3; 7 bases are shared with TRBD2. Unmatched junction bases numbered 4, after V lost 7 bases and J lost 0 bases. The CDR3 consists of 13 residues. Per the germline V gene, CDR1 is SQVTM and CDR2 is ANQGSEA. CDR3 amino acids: CSDGRPSTDTQYF. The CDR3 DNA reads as TGCAGCGACGGGAGGCCCAGCACAGATACGCAGTATTTT.

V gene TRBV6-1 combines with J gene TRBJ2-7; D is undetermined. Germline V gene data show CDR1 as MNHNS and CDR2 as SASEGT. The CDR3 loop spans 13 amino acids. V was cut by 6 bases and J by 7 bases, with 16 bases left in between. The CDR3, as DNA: TGTGCCAGCAGGCCTCGGTCTCCGGAAGAGCAGTACGTC. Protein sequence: CASRPRSPEEQYV.

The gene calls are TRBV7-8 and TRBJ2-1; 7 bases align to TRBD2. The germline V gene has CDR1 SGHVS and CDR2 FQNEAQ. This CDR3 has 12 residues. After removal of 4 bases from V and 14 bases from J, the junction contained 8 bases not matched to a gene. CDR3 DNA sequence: TGTGCCAGCAGCTCCGTCGGGACTATAAAGTTCTTC. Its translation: CASSSVGTIKFF.